This TCR beta chain comes out of a study of blood T cell repertoires in COVID-19. Methods used by the authors: From reference gene primer amplification, estimates of nucleated cell counts were derived. The assay was immunoSEQ multiplex PCR, and TCRdb's table has in-frame clones only and misses some. D and trimming were read from the DNA, whereas the V and J calls and clone size are those reported in that table. The sample has about 140,000 clones; roughly 84% are singletons. Seattle patient enrollment occurred during active infection, with longitudinal follow-up thereafter. This CDR3 spans 14 amino acids. Germline CDR1 SGHVS, CDR2 FNYEAQ. Trimming left V 6 bases short and J 3 bases short, with 11 bases between.

The clonotype originates from a man under 40 with COVID-19, enrolled during active disease. Sequencing was carried out using peripheral blood. The V gene is TRBV7-6, the J gene TRBJ2-2; D unresolved. The CDR3 region is CASRNSSYTGELFF. The CDR3 nucleotides read TGTGCCAGCAGGAACAGTTCTTACACCGGGGAGCTGTTTTTT.